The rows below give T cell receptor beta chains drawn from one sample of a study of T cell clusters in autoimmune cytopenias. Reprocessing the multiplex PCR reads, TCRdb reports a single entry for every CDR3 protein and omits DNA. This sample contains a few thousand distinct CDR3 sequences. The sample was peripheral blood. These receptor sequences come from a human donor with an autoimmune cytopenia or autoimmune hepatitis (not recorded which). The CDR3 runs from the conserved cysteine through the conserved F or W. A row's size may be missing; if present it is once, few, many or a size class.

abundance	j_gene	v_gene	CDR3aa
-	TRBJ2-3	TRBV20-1	CSGGLSSTDTQYF
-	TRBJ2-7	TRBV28	CASRNRDREYEQYF
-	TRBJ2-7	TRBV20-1	CSARGRGGEQYF
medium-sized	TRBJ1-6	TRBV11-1	CASSLLVRNSPLHF
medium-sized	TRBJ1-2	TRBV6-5	CASRSTGDGYTF
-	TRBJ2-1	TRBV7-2	CASSLSGRANEQFF
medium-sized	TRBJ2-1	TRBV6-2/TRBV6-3	CASSYSSSSYNEQFF
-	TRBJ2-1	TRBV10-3	CAYSGGGSSYNEQFF
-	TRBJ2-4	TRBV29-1	CSAEGRDSNKNIQYF
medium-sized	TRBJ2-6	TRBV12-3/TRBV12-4	CASSYSSQPGANVLTF
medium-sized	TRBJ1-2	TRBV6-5	CASSYGGYGYTF
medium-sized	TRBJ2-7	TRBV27	CASSYTPEGVGEQYF
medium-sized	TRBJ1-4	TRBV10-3	CATGGGPATNEKLFF
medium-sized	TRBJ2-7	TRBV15	CATSREGVGRGYEQYF
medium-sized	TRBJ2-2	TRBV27	CASSLRDSYPGELFF
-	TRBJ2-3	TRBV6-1	CASSGTSGTDTQYF
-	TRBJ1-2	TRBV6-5	CASSGVHYGYTF
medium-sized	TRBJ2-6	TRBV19	CASSIVGMVGANVLTF
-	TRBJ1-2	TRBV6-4	CASSDSNSGRHTF
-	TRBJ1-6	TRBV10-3	CAISGNNSPLHF
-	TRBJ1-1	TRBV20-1	CSARDLYRANTEAFF
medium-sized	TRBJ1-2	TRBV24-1	CATSDRANYGYTF
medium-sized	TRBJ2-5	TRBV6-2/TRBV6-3	CASSVLTGGTGQETQYF
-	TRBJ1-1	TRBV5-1	CASSLSFMNTEAFF
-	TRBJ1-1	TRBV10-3	CAISGQGIGTEAFF
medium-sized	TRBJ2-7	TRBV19	CASRTRTGVGTYEQYF
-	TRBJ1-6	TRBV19	CATLGQGVPNHSPLHF
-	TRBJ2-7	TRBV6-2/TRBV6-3	CASSYGTVIAYEQYF
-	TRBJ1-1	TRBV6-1	CASIWMNTEAFF
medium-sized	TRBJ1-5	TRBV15	CATSNGGVSNQPQHF
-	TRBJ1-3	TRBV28	CASSLSVLGKNTIYF